This T cell receptor (beta chain) was captured by sequencing in a study of monozygotic twins with inflammatory bowel disease (dated 2019 in TCRdb). At the level of the whole study: The complete study included approximately 28 monozygotic twin pairs: 19 IBD-discordant Danish pairs and nine German pairs, of which four were IBD-concordant and five were IBD-discordant. Within discordant pairs, disease-associated traits were sought mainly by comparing IBD patients with their genetically identical healthy co-twins. Each individual had, on average, about 151 000 unique TCRalpha sequences and 181 000 unique TCRbeta sequences available for analysis. Points the paper makes about the study in general: Compared with healthy twins, IBD patients shared fewer clonotypes with other individuals, and the difference was most pronounced in patients with signs of disease activity. No single strong signal or clonotype linked to IBD turned up in the results, so the idea that one exists was not supported. IBD patients had lower TCRbeta repertoire diversity, measured by the inverse Simpson index, than their healthy co-twins. The analysis was unable to tell apart different T cell subtypes. Because patients received different immunosuppressive treatments, the repertoires may have picked up extra background noise and variability between individuals. Concordant and discordant twins showed no difference in repertoire similarity, possibly because of limited statistical power.

Sequences SEHNR (CDR1) and FQNEAQ (CDR2) are obtained from the germline V gene (reference sequence). Inclusive of the bounding cysteine and phenylalanine, the CDR3 is 15 residues long. No DNA accompanies this entry. Details on this clonotype: Its antigen has not been determined.

From each donor, a roughly 2.7 ml peripheral blood sample was collected into PAXgene tubes and stored at -80 degrees C. Without any T cell sorting, total RNA was extracted from whole blood using the PAXgene blood miRNA kit on an automated QIAcube. Peripheral blood from monozygotic twin pairs, either concordant or discordant for inflammatory bowel disease, underwent deep TCRalpha and TCRbeta repertoire profiling that used unique molecular barcoding. Smoking habits were recorded for all twin pairs, with individuals classified as current, former or never smokers. The library was made by 5' RACE. The input for every TCR library was roughly 3,200 ng of total RNA. For each sample, cDNA synthesis with SMARTScribe reverse transcriptase was split into eight separate reactions. During cDNA synthesis, unique molecular identifiers containing a 6-nucleotide sample barcode were introduced by template switching. TCRalpha and TCRbeta cDNA was amplified in two nested PCRs of approximately 17 and 9 cycles, and bead purification was carried out after each PCR. Before amplification, the cDNA was both treated with uracil DNA-glycosylase and purified with the QIAquick PCR purification kit. The second PCR was the step at which Illumina TruSeq-compatible adapters and sample-specific barcodes were added. TapeStation and Qubit were used to check library quality and concentration, and 4 to 6 ng of each library went into the pool. Pooled libraries were sequenced on an Illumina HiSeq2500 single-index Rapid Run with 2 x 100 bp reads and custom sequencing primers. As for the original processing: MiGEC version 1.2.6 was used for UMI-based consensus assembly, which corrected PCR and sequencing errors. MiXCR version 2.1.1 was used for V(D)J alignment, clonotype assembly and CDR3 extraction. Normalisation of gene usage, clonotype sharing and MAIT/NKT TCR abundance was achieved by analysing the top 1000, 10 000 and 20 000 clonotypes per sample. After downsampling to 27 000 UMIs, diversity was calculated as the inverse Simpson index using the vegan R package. Statistical testing used paired Mann-Whitney U tests on the discordant twin pairs and applied Benjamini-Hochberg correction for multiple testing. The reads underwent TCRdb reprocessing, giving one record for each CDR3 protein sequence and no DNA. Clone size and V and J calls follow TCRdb, not the original study. The sample's table lists a count of over 200,000 distinct CDR3 sequences. Clones ranked in the top ten supply around 7.7% of the sample.

Sequences were obtained from blood. The sequence came from a human donor with ulcerative colitis or Crohn's disease, or a healthy co-twin of an affected twin (not recorded which). This chain joins TRBV7-9 to TRBJ1-1. The CDR3: CASSFEGTMNTEAFF.